Here is one T cell receptor (beta chain) with its context. Terminally differentiated effector memory CD45RA+ cells were excluded from the naive CD8 cells, which were CD45RO-negative and positively selected for CCR7. Germline V gene lookup returns CDR1 SGHVS and CDR2 FNYEAQ. J gave up 2 bases and V 5 bases, and 10 bases lay outside the gene matches. The CDR3 runs to 16 residues. The record originates from a study of shared clonotypes between healthy human individuals. Authors' data handling: Sequence data from immunoSEQ were junction-only and lacked quality scores; consequently, filtering differed. Profiled with immunoSEQ multiplex PCR; TCRdb holds only in-frame clones, not every one. The V and J calls and clone size come from that table; D and trimming were worked out from the DNA. The sample includes under 600,000 clones, 95% to 98% of them seen just once.

The V and J genes are TRBV7-6 and TRBJ2-3; 7 nucleotides line up with TRBD1. The TCR sequence derives from a man aged 30 to 39 in good health. The sequencing input was naive CD8+ T cells sorted from blood. CDR3 DNA: TGTGCCAGCAGCACGTGGGACAGCTTTATCACAGATACGCAGTATTTT. Its translation: CASSTWDSFITDTQYF.